Listed below are T cell receptor beta chains from one sample, sequenced in a study of cytomegalovirus exposure and HLA in healthy donors. The assay was immunoSEQ multiplex PCR, and TCRdb's table has in-frame clones only and misses some. The repertoire holds approximately 290,000 clones, 80% seen once, with 0.3% to 0.35% in the top ten. Sequencing used PBMCs. Receptor source: a girl aged 2-10 years in good health and CMV-seronegative. Both conserved end residues are part of each CDR3. The D gene is left open where the match is weak. Rows give clone size only sometimes, using once, few, many, or a class for an expanded clone.

TRBV6-6	.	14	TRBJ2-1	TRBD2	TGTGCCAGCAGAGAACCGGGACTAGCCCATGAGCAGTTCTTC	CASREPGLAHEQFF
TRBV6-5	.	14	TRBJ2-7	.	TGTGCCAGCAGTTACCAGGGTACATCGTCCGAGCAGTACTTC	CASSYQGTSSEQYF
TRBV6-1	.	14	TRBJ2-1	TRBD2	TGTGCCAGCTGTCCATCAACGGCGGGGGTGGAGCAGTTCTTC	CASCPSTAGVEQFF
TRBV7-2	.	17	TRBJ2-5	.	TGTGCCAGCAGCTTCCCCAACCTGGCGGGGCCTAGAGGGACCCAGTACTTC	CASSFPNLAGPRGTQYF
TRBV5-6	.	15	TRBJ2-7	.	TGTGCCAGCAGCTTGTCTACAGCAGCTCTCTACGAGCAGTACTTC	CASSLSTAALYEQYF
TRBV19	.	15	TRBJ1-5	.	TGTGCCAGTAACCTGGGCAGTCGGCCAAATCAGCCCCAGCATTTT	CASNLGSRPNQPQHF
TRBV4-1	.	16	TRBJ2-1	TRBD2	TGCGCCAGCAGCCGCCCTCTGACTAGCGGGAGGGCCGCGCAGTTCTTC	CASSRPLTSGRAAQFF
TRBV27	.	15	TRBJ1-6	.	TGTGCCAGCAGCGCCTCACAGGGATCGGTTTCACCCCTCCACTTT	CASSASQGSVSPLHF
TRBV10-3	once	16	TRBJ1-2	.	TGTGCCATCAGTGAGCGTCGTGGGGGAGGGAACTATGGCTACACCTTC	CAISERRGGGNYGYTF
TRBV9	.	13	TRBJ2-5	.	TGTGCCAGCAGCGTAGCACGGGAAGAGACCCAGTACTTC	CASSVAREETQYF
TRBV27	few	14	TRBJ1-2	TRBD1	TGTGCCAGCAGTTTATCGGCCAGGGGGTACGGCTACACCTTC	CASSLSARGYGYTF
TRBV5-1	.	13	TRBJ2-7	.	TGCGCCAGCAGCTTGTCAGGTGTCTACGAGCAGTACTTC	CASSLSGVYEQYF
TRBV4-1	.	15	TRBJ1-1	.	TGCGCCAGCAGCCAAGGGGGCAGGATGAACACTGAAGCTTTCTTT	CASSQGGRMNTEAFF
TRBV4-1	.	15	TRBJ2-5	TRBD1	TGCGCCAGCAGCCAACGACAGGGGGCGCGGGAGACCCAGTACTTC	CASSQRQGARETQYF
TRBV5-1	.	14	TRBJ2-7	.	TGCGCCAGCAGCTTCAGGGGGGCCTACTACGAGCAGTACTTC	CASSFRGAYYEQYF
TRBV19	few	14	TRBJ2-7	TRBD2	TGTGCCAGTAGGGGGACTAGCGGGTCCTACGAGCAGTACTTC	CASRGTSGSYEQYF
TRBV6-6	few	16	TRBJ1-1	TRBD1	TGTGCCAGCAGCGAAACACCGGGACAGCAGAGTACTGAAGCTTTCTTT	CASSETPGQQSTEAFF
TRBV7-9	.	16	TRBJ2-5	TRBD2	TGTGCCAGCAGCGGCCCTAGCGGGACGTACCAAGAGACCCAGTACTTC	CASSGPSGTYQETQYF
TRBV19	.	15	TRBJ2-5	TRBD1	TGTGCCAGTACGCCGGGACAGGGGTACCAAGAGACCCAGTACTTC	CASTPGQGYQETQYF
TRBV6-6	.	15	TRBJ2-7	TRBD2	TGTGCCAGCAGTTACCCTAGCGGAAGCTCCTACGAGCAGTACTTC	CASSYPSGSSYEQYF
TRBV12-5	.	16	TRBJ2-7	TRBD1	TGTGCTAGTGGTTTGGCTAGACAGGGGCCTAATTACGAGCAGTACTTC	CASGLARQGPNYEQYF
TRBV13	.	16	TRBJ1-2	.	TGTGCCAGCAGCTTAGAGGGTACAGGGAAGTACTATGGCTACACCTTC	CASSLEGTGKYYGYTF
TRBV13	few	18	TRBJ2-6	.	TGTGCCAGCACAATACGGGGCAGGGGTAACTCTGGGGCCAACGTCCTGACTTTC	CASTIRGRGNSGANVLTF
TRBV29-1	once	13	TRBJ2-7	.	TGCAGCGTGCGCGGGGGCCCCTCCTACGAGCAGTACTTC	CSVRGGPSYEQYF
TRBV11-3	.	14	TRBJ2-1	TRBD1	TGTGCCAGCAGCTTCAATCAGGGGGCAAGCGAGCAGTTCTTC	CASSFNQGASEQFF
TRBV14	.	14	TRBJ2-1	.	TGTGCCAGCAGCCACACCCGTTGGGCAGATGAGCAGTTCTTC	CASSHTRWADEQFF
TRBV28	.	20	TRBJ1-5	TRBD1	TGTGCCAGCAGCTTATCGGGCACTCACAGGGGTCGAATGGCGGGTCAGCCCCAGCATTTT	CASSLSGTHRGRMAGQPQHF
TRBV7-2	few	16	TRBJ2-3	TRBD2	TGTGCCAGCAGCTTAGTCGCGGGGGGTGGCACAGATACGCAGTATTTT	CASSLVAGGGTDTQYF
TRBV28	few	12	TRBJ2-1	.	TGTGCCAGCAGGAAACTAGGGAATGAGCAGTTCTTC	CASRKLGNEQFF
TRBV14	.	18	TRBJ2-1	TRBD2	TGTGCCAGCAGCCAAGAAGTCTGGACTAGCGGGGGGGTTCGGAAGGGGTTCTTC	CASSQEVWTSGGVRKGFF
TRBV30	.	16	TRBJ2-3	.	TGTGCCTGGAGTGTATTATTGGGGCGTAACACAGATACGCAGTATTTT	CAWSVLLGRNTDTQYF
TRBV5-6	few	15	TRBJ2-7	.	TGTGCCAGCAAGTTTTTCGGAGGGAGCTCCTACGAGCAGTACTTC	CASKFFGGSSYEQYF
TRBV4-1	once	15	TRBJ1-5	.	TGCGCCAGCAGCCAACAGGGGTTGGGCAATCAGCCCCAGCATTTT	CASSQQGLGNQPQHF
TRBV30	once	14	TRBJ2-5	.	TGTGCCTGGAGTGTACGGAGGATGTCAGAGACCCAGTACTTC	CAWSVRRMSETQYF
TRBV18	.	17	TRBJ1-4	.	TGTGCCAGCTCACCACGGGTTTTAACAGGGATGGATGAAAAACTGTTTTTT	CASSPRVLTGMDEKLFF
TRBV4-2	.	12	TRBJ2-1	.	TGTGCCAGCAGCCAAGGAGGGAATGAGCAGTTCTTC	CASSQGGNEQFF
TRBV15	.	17	TRBJ2-5	.	TGTGCCACCAGCGAAAGCCCTCAAGGGGAGGTTGAAGAGACCCAGTACTTC	CATSESPQGEVEETQYF
TRBV6-4	few	20	TRBJ2-3	TRBD2	TGTGCCAGCAGTCCGCGCGGGCTAGCGGGAGTTCTGGGGCACTCAGATACGCAGTATTTT	CASSPRGLAGVLGHSDTQYF
TRBV2	.	16	TRBJ2-7	TRBD1	TGTGCCAGCAGTGACGTGACAGGGCTTAAATTCTACGAGCAGTACTTC	CASSDVTGLKFYEQYF
TRBV19	.	15	TRBJ2-7	TRBD2	TGTGCCAGTAGTGACTTGGCTAGCGGGGGTTACGAGCAGTACTTC	CASSDLASGGYEQYF